The 30 T cell receptor beta chains reported below all come from one sample, sequenced in a study of T cell responses to AZD1222 COVID-19 vaccine. Sequencing used immunoSEQ multiplex PCR; TCRdb keeps in-frame clones, though not all of them. The top ten hold more than 25% of the sample, which has 55,000 to 80,000 clones, 89% seen once. The sample here was peripheral blood, taken 28 days after the second AZD1222 dose. These receptors originate from an adult who received the AZD1222 COVID-19 vaccine.

This clone appeared a single time. The chain recombines TRBV2 with TRBJ1-5; no definite D call. CDR1 and CDR2 (germline): SNHLY, FYNNEI. The length of the CDR3 is 14 residues. Trimming pared 0 bases from V and 9 bases from J, leaving 12 bases between. The CDR3 bases are TGTGCCAGCAGTGAAGCCAACGGCTACACGCCCCAGCATTTT. Translating gives CASSEANGYTPQHF.

This rearrangement joins TRBV5-1 to TRBJ2-1; D not certain. CDR3 length: 13 residues. Germline-derived CDR1 and CDR2 are SGHRS and YFSETQ. The V gene lost 0 bases and the J gene lost 5 bases, with 6 bases spanning the gap. The CDR3 is CASSLVPNNEQFF. The DNA of the CDR3 is TGCGCCAGCAGCTTGGTTCCAAACAATGAGCAGTTCTTC.

CDR3 in DNA: TGTGCCAGCTCACCCCCTGCCCGACAGGGTGGATCTGAAGCTTTCTTT. It translates to CASSPPARQGGSEAFF. The chain couples TRBV18 to TRBJ1-1; 7 bases align to TRBD1. The CDR3 runs 16 residues. Looked up from germline, CDR1 is KGHSH and CDR2 is LQKENI. Germline trimming cut 3 bases from V and 6 bases from J; bases unmatched to any gene: 13.

V is TRBV2 and J is TRBJ1-1; 7 nucleotides match TRBD1. CDR1 and CDR2 (germline): SNHLY, FYNNEI. The CDR3 runs 17 residues. After removal of 5 bases from V and 0 bases from J, the junction contained 12 bases not matched to a gene. In nucleotides, the CDR3 is TGTGCCAGCAGTACTCGACAGGGACTGGGCATGAACACTGAAGCTTTCTTT. Its protein product is CASSTRQGLGMNTEAFF.

This chain connects TRBV9 to TRBJ2-1; D might be TRBD2 (5 bases). There are 15 residues in the CDR3. Germline CDR1 is SGDLS and CDR2 is YYNGEE. V was clipped by 0 bases and J by 4 bases, with 11 bases between them. The CDR3 spells CASSVAAGLYNEQFF. In DNA form, the CDR3 reads TGTGCCAGCAGCGTAGCTGCGGGTTTATACAATGAGCAGTTCTTC.

Remarks on this clone: One end of the junction is discordant with germline, which a read error may explain. The chain uses TRBV5-1 and TRBJ2-3, with 8 bases that match TRBD2. Germline CDR1 SGHRS, CDR2 YFSETQ. The CDR3 loop spans 18 amino acids. The CDR3 coding sequence is TGCGCCAGCAGTTTGGAGGGAAATCCGGGACTAGTCACAGATACGCAGTATTTT. Translated, it gives CASSLEGNPGLVTDTQYF.

This clone was recorded once. The chain links TRBV18 to TRBJ1-4, with TRBD1 as a possible D gene (5 bases). Germline V lookup: CDR1 KGHSH, CDR2 LQKENI. There are 14 residues in the CDR3. With 3 bases removed from V and 7 bases from J, the gap between germline ends came to 12 bases. The CDR3 loop reads CASSPGGGGEKLFF. CDR3 bases: TGTGCCAGCTCACCCGGGGGAGGCGGTGAAAAACTGTTTTTT.

The V gene is TRBV24-1, the J gene TRBJ2-1, with D hard to call. V lost 4 bases and J 8 bases, leaving 8 bases between the germline ends. The CDR3 has 12 amino acids. The germline CDR1 and CDR2 sequences are KGHDR and SFDVKD. CDR3 loop: CATSDVLDEQFF. DNA for the CDR3: TGTGCCACCAGTGACGTTTTGGATGAGCAGTTCTTC.

This chain connects TRBV5-1 to TRBJ1-1; D gene unclear. The CDR3 has 14 residues. The V gene's germline CDR1 is SGHRS and CDR2 YFSETQ. The ends were cut back, 0 bases at V and 1 base at J, with 7 bases in the middle. CDR3 protein: CASSLGGPNTEAFF. The DNA of the CDR3 is TGCGCCAGCAGCTTGGGAGGGCCGAACACTGAAGCTTTCTTT.

The genes are TRBV6-4 and TRBJ2-1; 11 bases match TRBD2. Germline CDR1 reads MRHNA; CDR2 reads SNTAGT. V trimming: 3 bases; J trimming: 6 bases; junction bases outside the gene matches: 4. This CDR3 region has 15 residues. The CDR3 region is CASSELAGVTNEQFF. Here the CDR3 DNA reads TGTGCCAGCAGTGAACTAGCGGGAGTTACCAATGAGCAGTTCTTC.

The CDR3 here is CASSEGLGLSSYEQYF. CDR3 coding DNA: TGTGCCAGCAGTGAAGGACTAGGCCTTAGCTCCTACGAGCAGTACTTC. V gene TRBV6-1 combines with J gene TRBJ2-7, with a possible D match to TRBD2 (6 bases). Germline lookup yields CDR1 MNHNS and CDR2 SASEGT. CDR3 length equals 16 residues. V was clipped by 1 base and J by 0 bases, with 13 bases between them.

The chain recombines TRBV5-8 with TRBJ2-3, with D perhaps TRBD2 (5 bases). The CDR3 runs 15 residues. The V end was cut by 4 bases, the J end by 1 base, with 13 bases between. Germline loops: CDR1 SGHTS, CDR2 YDEGEE. As DNA, the CDR3 is TGTGCCAGCAGCAAACTAGGCAAGGGCACAGATACGCAGTATTTT. Translating it yields CASSKLGKGTDTQYF.

The gene calls are TRBV3-1 (or the pseudogene TRBV3-2) and TRBJ1-1; no definite D call. The V end lost 0 bases, the J end lost 11 bases, and 10 bases lay between the germline ends. This CDR3 spans 12 amino acids. Per the germline V gene, CDR1 is LGHDT and CDR2 is YNNKEL (reference sequence). CDR3 sequence: CASSQEGGVAFF. In nucleotides, the CDR3 is TGTGCCAGCAGCCAAGAAGGTGGTGTGGCTTTCTTT.

The gene calls are TRBV3-1 (or the pseudogene TRBV3-2) and TRBJ1-1; D ambiguous. Trimming removed 5 bases from V and 5 bases from J, with 12 bases in between. The CDR3 length is 13 residues. CDR1 LGHDT and CDR2 YNNKEL come from the germline V gene (reference sequence). DNA of the CDR3: TGTGCCAGCAGCGGAATTCTTGGAACTGAAGCTTTCTTT. Protein: CASSGILGTEAFF.

DNA of the CDR3: TGTGCCAGCACCCGGGGGCTCGAAAACACCATATATTTT. It is translated as CASTRGLENTIYF. The chain employs TRBV2 and TRBJ1-3; possibly TRBD1 for D (6 bases). From germline, CDR1 is SNHLY and CDR2 FYNNEI. With 7 bases removed from V and 6 bases from J, the gap between germline ends came to 13 bases. The CDR3 is made up of 13 amino acids.

This CDR3 is CASRVPGPNSNTQYF. The CDR3 DNA is TGTGCCAGCAGAGTTCCGGGACCTAACTCCAATACGCAGTATTTT. The chain carries TRBV7-2 and TRBJ2-3; D is tentatively TRBD1 or TRBD2 (5 bases each). Germline V gene data show CDR1 as SGHTA and CDR2 as FQGNSA. V was cut by 6 bases and J by 7 bases, with 20 bases left in between. The CDR3 length is 15 residues.

This rearrangement joins TRBV28 to TRBJ1-5, with no clear D. This CDR3 has 12 residues. The germline V gene encodes CDR1 MDHEN and CDR2 SYDVKM. V lost 8 bases and J 6 bases, leaving 11 bases between the germline ends. CDR3 DNA sequence: TGTGCCAGCTGGCCTACGACTCAGCCCCAGCATTTT. Translating it yields CASWPTTQPQHF.

The CDR3 sequence is CASSPFGGVAGGYEQYF. The CDR3 coding sequence is TGTGCCAGCAGTCCCTTTGGGGGGGTAGCGGGAGGGTACGAGCAGTACTTC. This chain connects TRBV27 to TRBJ2-7, with TRBD2 matching over 11 bases. With 5 bases clipped from V and 4 bases from J, the junction kept 13 bases outside the gene matches. The germline gives CDR1 MNHEY, CDR2 SMNVEV (reference sequence). The CDR3 sequence is 17 residues long.

This clone was picked up one time. This chain links TRBV6-5 with TRBJ1-6; no definite D call. The CDR3 length is 15 residues. The V end lost 6 bases, the J end lost 8 bases, and 17 bases lay between the germline ends. CDR1 MNHEY and CDR2 SVGAGI come from the germline V gene. CDR3 region: CASRLDNFDHSPLHF. CDR3 DNA: TGTGCCAGCAGGCTCGACAATTTTGATCATTCACCCCTCCACTTT.

This chain uses TRBV2 with TRBJ2-7, with D possibly matching TRBD1 (6 bases). The ends were cut back, 3 bases at V and 3 bases at J, with 9 bases in the middle. CDR1 is SNHLY and CDR2 is FYNNEI in the germline V gene. This CDR3 region has 13 residues. In DNA form, the CDR3 reads TGTGCCAGCAGTGACCGCAGGGGCTACGAGCAGTACTTC. This gives the protein CASSDRRGYEQYF.

This clone was recorded once. The V call is TRBV5-1, the J call TRBJ2-3; 11 bases match TRBD2. J lost 0 bases, V lost 4 bases, and 10 bases had no gene match. CDR1 SGHRS and CDR2 YFSETQ come from the germline V gene. The CDR3 is made up of 18 amino acids. The CDR3 bases are TGCGCCAGCAGCCCAACTAGCGGGAGCCTGTTTAGCACAGATACGCAGTATTTT. It yields the protein CASSPTSGSLFSTDTQYF.

This clone was observed a few times. The chain links TRBV12-3 or TRBV12-4 to TRBJ1-2; 9 nucleotides line up with TRBD1. This CDR3 is 13 amino acids long. Germline trimming cut 3 bases from V and 8 bases from J; bases unmatched to any gene: 4. The CDR3 bases are TGTGCCAGCAGTTTTGGACAGGGGAGAGGCTACACCTTC. Translation: CASSFGQGRGYTF.

The V gene is TRBV2, the J gene TRBJ1-4, with unresolved D. V lost 8 bases to trimming and J lost 0 bases, with 7 bases between them. CDR1 and CDR2 (germline): SNHLY, FYNNEI. The CDR3 sequence is 13 residues long. CDR3 amino acids: CASCRATNEKLFF. CDR3 in DNA: TGTGCCAGCTGCCGTGCAACTAATGAAAAACTGTTTTTT.

The gene calls are TRBV19 and TRBJ2-1, with 13 bases matching TRBD2. The V gene end was trimmed by 1 base and the J gene end by 6 bases; junction bases not matched to a gene: 6. The germline V gene encodes CDR1 LNHDA and CDR2 SQIVND (reference sequence). The length of the CDR3 is 17 residues. This CDR3 reads CASSIALAGGPGNEQFF. The CDR3 bases are TGTGCCAGTAGTATAGCACTAGCGGGAGGGCCGGGCAATGAGCAGTTCTTC.

The rearrangement links TRBV7-9 to TRBJ1-2; 7 bases line up with TRBD1. CDR1 is SEHNR and CDR2 is FQNEAQ in the germline V gene (reference sequence). The CDR3 spans 14 residues. With V trimmed by 3 bases and J by 6 bases, 7 bases remained unmatched. CDR3 sequence (DNA): TGTGCCAGCAGCTTCTCAACAGGGGTACATGGCTACACCTTC. Translating gives CASSFSTGVHGYTF.

V and J are TRBV10-3 and TRBJ2-7; D possibly corresponds to TRBD1 (6 bases). This CDR3 has 12 residues. Germline V gene lookup returns CDR1 ENHRY and CDR2 SYGVKD. Trimming took 3 bases from V and 5 from J, leaving 8 bases between them. This chain's CDR3 is CAISDRGHEQYF. As DNA, the CDR3 is TGTGCCATCAGTGACAGGGGCCACGAGCAGTACTTC.

The V gene is TRBV12-5, the J gene TRBJ2-1; TRBD1 aligns across 9 bases. CDR1 LGHNT and CDR2 FRNRAP come from the germline V gene. Unmatched junction bases numbered 8, after V lost 0 bases and J lost 5 bases. This CDR3 spans 17 amino acids. CDR3 sequence: CASGLVREGQGHNEQFF. The CDR3 DNA follows: TGTGCTAGTGGTTTGGTAAGGGAGGGACAGGGTCACAATGAGCAGTTCTTC.

The J gene is TRBJ2-1, the V gene TRBV4-3; D is unresolved. This CDR3 is built from 13 residues. CDR1 is LGHNA, CDR2 YSLEER, per germline. With 4 bases removed from V and 7 bases from J, the gap between germline ends came to 11 bases. The CDR3 nucleotides read TGCGCCAGCAGCCTTGGTCTTCCAAATGAGCAGTTCTTC. This codes for CASSLGLPNEQFF.

The chain joins TRBV7-2 to TRBJ1-2; D is undetermined. This CDR3 region has 17 residues. Germline V gene sequence: CDR1 SGHTA, CDR2 FQGNSA. With 1 base removed from V and 6 bases from J, the gap between germline ends came to 21 bases. For the CDR3, the DNA is TGTGCCAGCAGCTTAGTTTTTGTCAGTATTTCTCTTCATGGCTACACCTTC. Protein sequence: CASSLVFVSISLHGYTF.

Regarding this clone: Germline is not matched at one junction end, which may reflect a read error. This chain connects TRBV19 to TRBJ2-7, with 7 nucleotides matching TRBD1. The germline V gene has CDR1 LNHDA and CDR2 SQIVND (reference sequence). The CDR3 has 14 amino acids. As DNA, the CDR3 is TGTGCCAGTAATATAGGGGACAGTTCCTACGAGCAGTACTTC. Translating gives CASNIGDSSYEQYF.